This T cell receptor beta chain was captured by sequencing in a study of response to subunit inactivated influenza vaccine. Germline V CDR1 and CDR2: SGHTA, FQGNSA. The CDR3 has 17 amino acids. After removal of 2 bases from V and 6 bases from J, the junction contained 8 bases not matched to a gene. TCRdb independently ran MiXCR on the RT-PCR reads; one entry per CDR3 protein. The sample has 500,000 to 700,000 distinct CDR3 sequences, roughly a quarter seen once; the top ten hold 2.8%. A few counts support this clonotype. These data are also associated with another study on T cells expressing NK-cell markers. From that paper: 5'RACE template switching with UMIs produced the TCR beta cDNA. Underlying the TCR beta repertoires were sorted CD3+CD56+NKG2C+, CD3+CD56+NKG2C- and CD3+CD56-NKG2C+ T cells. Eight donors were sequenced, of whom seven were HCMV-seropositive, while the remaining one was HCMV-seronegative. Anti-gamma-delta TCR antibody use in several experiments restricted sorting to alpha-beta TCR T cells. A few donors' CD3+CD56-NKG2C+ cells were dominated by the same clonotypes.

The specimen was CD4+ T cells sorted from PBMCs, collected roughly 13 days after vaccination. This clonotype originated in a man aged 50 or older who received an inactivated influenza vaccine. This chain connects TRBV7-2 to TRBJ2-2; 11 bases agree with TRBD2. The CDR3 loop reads CASSLMTSGVGAGELFF. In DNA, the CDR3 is TGTGCCAGCAGCTTAATGACTAGCGGGGTGGGCGCCGGGGAGCTGTTTTTT.